This record looks at one T cell receptor beta chain sequence and its context. Its cognate antigen has yet to be identified. No much larger clonotype is one base removed from it; base qualities were not supplied. For TCR beta library preparation, about 2 micrograms of genomic DNA were isolated from cryopreserved PBMCs. Longitudinal blood samples from CLL patients on ibrutinib monotherapy underwent high-throughput TCR beta sequencing. Patients were enrolled in a phase 2 open-label single-center ibrutinib monotherapy trial. This entry comes from a study of cytotoxic CD8 clonotypes in ibrutinib-treated CLL (dated by TCRdb to 2020 to 2022). Context from the whole study: The cohort included some 14 treatment-naive and approximately eleven relapsed/refractory patients; some 18 were IGHV unmutated. Cryopreserved peripheral blood mononuclear cells were obtained before treatment, at response, and at either sustained remission or disease progression. Partial responses were observed in 24 patients and complete responses in 2; after a median follow-up of around 64 months, remission was maintained in roughly 14 patients and progression was observed in roughly twelve. Response samples were obtained after a median of around 11 months of treatment, with a range of roughly 6 to 40 months. Longitudinal samples were available for 26 of the 86 trial participants. Samples averaged approximately 260,000 productive templates and more than 85,000 productive rearrangements.

General study outcomes and caveats: At ibrutinib response clonality went up, during sustained remission it held steady, and at progression it dropped back toward baseline. At baseline, clonality was higher than in age-matched healthy donors and showed a strong correlation with circulating CD8+ T-cell counts. Lymph node repertoires were not examined, and the timing of sampling was not matched between patients in sustained remission and those whose disease progressed. Public clonotypes were rare and either shrank or stayed stable during treatment, and the rise in clonality at ibrutinib response reflected expansion of private clonotypes.

Each clonotype received, on average, 10x coverage in deep resolution sequencing performed on a MiSeq, where the target depth lay between 1 in 1 million and 1 in 200,000 T cells. The immunoSEQ hsTCRB Kit was used to generate the TCR beta libraries. The authors processed their data as follows. ImmunoSEQ Data Assistant and ImmunoSEQ Analyzer were used for data analysis, and V, D and J genes were assigned according to IMGT definitions. Clonality, with values ranging from 0 to 1, was calculated as one minus the normalized Shannon entropy of productive rearrangement frequencies. Only overrepresented clonotypes making up at least 0.05% of the repertoire of each patient were included in the public clonotype analysis. Some 13 age-matched healthy donor repertoires from immuneACCESS were used as controls for clonality. This immuneACCESS table, as held by TCRdb, lists in-frame sequences with V and J called but not all clones. Of the missing ones, under half trace to an unresolved V gene in checked studies; the others have no known cause. V and J calls and clone size come straight from that table; D and trimming were deduced from the DNA. Recorded for this sample are more than 300,000 clones; about 80% of them occurred a single time. The biggest ten clones account for over 5% of the sample.

Taken from the germline V gene (reference sequence), the CDR1 and CDR2 loops are LNHNV and YYDKDF. The germline V end is reduced by 2 bases and the J end by 4 bases; junction bases left unmatched: 0. From cysteine to phenylalanine, the CDR3 is 13 amino acids long. Only CDR3 DNA is held: 39 bases, read in frame from base 1. The sample in question was PBMCs, obtained before ibrutinib treatment. Recombination joined TRBV15 with TRBJ1-1; 8 bases in between match TRBD1. The receptor's source is a human donor with chronic lymphocytic leukemia. CDR3 sequence: CATSRTGGTEAFF. The nucleotides are TGTGCCACCAGCAGAACAGGGGGCACTGAAGCTTTCTTT.